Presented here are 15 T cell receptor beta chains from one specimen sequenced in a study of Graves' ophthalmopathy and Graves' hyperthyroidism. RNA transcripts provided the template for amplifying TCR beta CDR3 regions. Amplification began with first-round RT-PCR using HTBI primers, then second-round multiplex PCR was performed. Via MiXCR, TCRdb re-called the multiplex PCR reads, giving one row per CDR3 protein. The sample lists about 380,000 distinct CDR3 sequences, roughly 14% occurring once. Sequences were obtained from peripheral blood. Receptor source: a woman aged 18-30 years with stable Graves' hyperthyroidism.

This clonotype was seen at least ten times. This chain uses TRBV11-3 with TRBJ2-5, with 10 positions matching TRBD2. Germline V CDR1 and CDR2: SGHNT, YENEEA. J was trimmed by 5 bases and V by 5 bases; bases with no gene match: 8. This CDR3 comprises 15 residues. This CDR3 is CASSLERGGIETQYF. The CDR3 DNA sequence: TGTGCCAGCAGCCTGGAGCGGGGGGGCATCGAGACCCAGTACTTC.

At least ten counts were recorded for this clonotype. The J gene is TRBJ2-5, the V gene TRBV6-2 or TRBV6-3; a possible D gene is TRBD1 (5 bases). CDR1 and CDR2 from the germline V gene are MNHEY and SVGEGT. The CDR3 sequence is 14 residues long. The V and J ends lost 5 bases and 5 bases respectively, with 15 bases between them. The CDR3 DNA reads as TGTGCCAGCAGTCTGGTTAGGGGCCAGGAGACCCAGTACTTC. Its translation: CASSLVRGQETQYF.

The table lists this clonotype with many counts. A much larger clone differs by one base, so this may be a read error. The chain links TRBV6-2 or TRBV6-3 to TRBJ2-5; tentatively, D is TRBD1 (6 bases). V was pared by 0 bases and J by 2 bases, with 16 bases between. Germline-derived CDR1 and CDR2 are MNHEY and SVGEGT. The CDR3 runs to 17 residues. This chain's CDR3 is CASSYSLRTALQETQYF. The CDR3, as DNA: TGTGCCAGCAGTTACTCTCTCAGGACAGCCCTACAAGAGACCCAGTACTTC.

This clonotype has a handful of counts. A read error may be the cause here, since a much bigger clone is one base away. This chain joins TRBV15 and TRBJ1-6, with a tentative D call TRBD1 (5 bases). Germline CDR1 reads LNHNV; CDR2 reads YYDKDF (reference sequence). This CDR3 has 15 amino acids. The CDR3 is CATSRDPGPNSHLHF. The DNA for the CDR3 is TGTGCCACCAGCAGAGATCCAGGGCCCAATTCACACCTCCACTTT.

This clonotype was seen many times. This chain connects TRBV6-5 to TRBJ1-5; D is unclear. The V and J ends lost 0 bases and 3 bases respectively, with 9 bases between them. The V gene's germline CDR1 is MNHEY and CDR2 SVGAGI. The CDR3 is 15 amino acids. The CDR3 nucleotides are TGTGCCAGCAGTTACTCTACGGCAGACAATCAGCCCCAGCATTTT. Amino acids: CASSYSTADNQPQHF.

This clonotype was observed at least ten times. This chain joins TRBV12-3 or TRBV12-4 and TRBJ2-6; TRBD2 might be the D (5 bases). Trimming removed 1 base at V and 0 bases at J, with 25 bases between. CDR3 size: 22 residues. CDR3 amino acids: CASSLVSGRGMVSVSGANVLTF. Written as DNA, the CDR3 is TGTGCCAGCAGTTTAGTGTCGGGGAGAGGAATGGTCTCTGTCTCTGGGGCCAACGTCCTGACTTTC.

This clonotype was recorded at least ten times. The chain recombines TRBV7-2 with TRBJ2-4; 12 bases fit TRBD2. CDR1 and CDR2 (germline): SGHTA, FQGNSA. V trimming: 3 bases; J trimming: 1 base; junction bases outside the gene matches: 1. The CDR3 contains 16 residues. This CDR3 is CASSFGLAGAKNIQYF. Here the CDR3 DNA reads TGTGCCAGCAGCTTTGGACTAGCGGGGGCCAAAAACATTCAGTACTTC.

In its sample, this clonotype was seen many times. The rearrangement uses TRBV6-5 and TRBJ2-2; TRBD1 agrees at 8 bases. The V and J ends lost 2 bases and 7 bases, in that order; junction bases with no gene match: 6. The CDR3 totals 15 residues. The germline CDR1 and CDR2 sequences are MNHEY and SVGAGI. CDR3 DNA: TGTGCCAGCAGTTACCCCTCGACAGGGGTCGGGGAGCTGTTTTTT. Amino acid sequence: CASSYPSTGVGELFF.

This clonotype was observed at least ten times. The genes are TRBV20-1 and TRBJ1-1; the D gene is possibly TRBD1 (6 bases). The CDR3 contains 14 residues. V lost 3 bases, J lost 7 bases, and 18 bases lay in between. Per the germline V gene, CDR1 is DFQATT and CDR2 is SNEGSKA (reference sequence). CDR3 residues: CSAREQGRIGEAFF. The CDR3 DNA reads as TGCAGTGCTAGGGAACAGGGTAGGATTGGTGAAGCTTTCTTT.

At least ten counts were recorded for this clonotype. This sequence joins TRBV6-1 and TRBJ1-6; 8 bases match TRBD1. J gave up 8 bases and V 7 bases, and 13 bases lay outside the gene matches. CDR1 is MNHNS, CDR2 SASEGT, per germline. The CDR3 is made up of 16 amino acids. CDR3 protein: CASNPGAGGRDSPLHF. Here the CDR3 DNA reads TGTGCCAGCAACCCAGGGGCAGGGGGCAGAGATTCACCCCTCCACTTT.

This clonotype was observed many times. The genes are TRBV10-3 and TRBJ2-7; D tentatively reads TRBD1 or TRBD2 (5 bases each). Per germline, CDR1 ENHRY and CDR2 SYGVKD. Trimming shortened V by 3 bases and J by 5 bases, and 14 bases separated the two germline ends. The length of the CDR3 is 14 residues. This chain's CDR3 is CAISDEGRYNEQYF. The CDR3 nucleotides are TGTGCCATCAGTGATGAGGGACGGTACAACGAGCAGTACTTC.

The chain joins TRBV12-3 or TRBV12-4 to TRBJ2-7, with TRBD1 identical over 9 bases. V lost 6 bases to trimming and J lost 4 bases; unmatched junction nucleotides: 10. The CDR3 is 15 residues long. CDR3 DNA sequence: TGTGCCAGCAGACCCGCCGGGACAGGGCCGTACGAGCAGTACTTC. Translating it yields CASRPAGTGPYEQYF.

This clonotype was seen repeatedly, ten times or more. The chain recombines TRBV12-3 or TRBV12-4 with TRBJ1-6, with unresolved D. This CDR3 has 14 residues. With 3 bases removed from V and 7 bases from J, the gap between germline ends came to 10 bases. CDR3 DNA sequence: TGTGCCAGCAGTTTGCTCCGGGGAAATTCACCCCTCCACTTT. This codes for CASSLLRGNSPLHF.

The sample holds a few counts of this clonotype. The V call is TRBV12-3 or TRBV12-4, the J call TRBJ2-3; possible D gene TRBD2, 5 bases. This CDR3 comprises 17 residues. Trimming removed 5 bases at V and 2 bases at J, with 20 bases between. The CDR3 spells CASSLRLGQDFTDTQYF. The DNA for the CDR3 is TGTGCCAGCAGTCTCCGATTGGGCCAGGACTTCACAGATACGCAGTATTTT.

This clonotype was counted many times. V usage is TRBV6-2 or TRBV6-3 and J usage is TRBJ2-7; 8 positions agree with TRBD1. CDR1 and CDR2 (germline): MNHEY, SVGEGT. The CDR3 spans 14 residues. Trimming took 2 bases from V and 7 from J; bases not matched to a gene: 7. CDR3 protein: CASSYGAGGGEQYF. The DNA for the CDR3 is TGTGCCAGCAGTTACGGCGCAGGGGGCGGTGAGCAGTACTTC.